Following are 20 T cell receptor beta chains from one sample sequenced in a study of blood T cell repertoires in COVID-19. The protocol was immunoSEQ multiplex PCR, while the TCRdb copy is restricted to in-frame clones and leaves out a portion. Among about 280,000 clones, approximately 85% were seen once, and the ten largest hold 4.5% to 5.5%. Input material: peripheral blood. The source is a man aged 45-65 years with active or convalescent COVID-19.

Details on this clone: At one of its ends the junction is not consistent with the germline gene, which may arise from a read error. The chain has TRBV5-4 and TRBJ2-2, with 7 bases aligning to TRBD1. CDR3 length: 15 residues. The germline V gene encodes CDR1 SGHNT and CDR2 YYREEE (reference sequence). The CDR3 spells CASTLDRLGTGELFF. In DNA, the CDR3 is TGTGCCAGCACCTTGGACAGGTTAGGCACCGGGGAGCTGTTTTTT.

The chain couples TRBV9 to TRBJ2-5; perhaps TRBD2 as D (5 bases). Trimming cost V 0 bases and J 0 bases, with 12 bases left between them. CDR1 is SGDLS, CDR2 YYNGEE, per germline. This CDR3 has 16 amino acids. CDR3 region: CASSVGPSGYQETQYF. Here the CDR3 DNA reads TGTGCCAGCAGCGTAGGTCCCAGCGGTTACCAAGAGACCCAGTACTTC. Full variable domain (missing parts from reference TRBV9 and TRBJ2-5): DSGVTQTPKHLITATGQRVTLRCSPRSGDLSVYWYQQSLDQGLQFLIQYYNGEERAKGNILERFSAQQFPDLHSELNLSSLELGDSALYFCASSVGPSGYQETQYFGPGTRLLVL.

The genes are TRBV7-2 and TRBJ1-4; weak D call: TRBD1 (6 bases). V shed 1 base and J shed 8 bases, with 14 bases lying between them. Germline V lookup: CDR1 SGHTA, CDR2 FQGNSA. CDR3 size: 15 residues. This CDR3 is CASSLVQGSQEKLFF. DNA for the CDR3: TGTGCCAGCAGCTTAGTTCAGGGGTCACAGGAAAAACTGTTTTTT.

The chain links TRBV27 to TRBJ2-7, with no clear D. V lost 2 bases and J lost 2, with 13 bases in between. Germline V gene sequence: CDR1 MNHEY, CDR2 SMNVEV (reference sequence). This CDR3 comprises 15 residues. The chain's CDR3 is CASSLSGRITYEQYF. CDR3 in DNA: TGTGCCAGCAGTTTAAGTGGTAGAATAACCTACGAGCAGTACTTC.

This rearrangement joins TRBV15 to TRBJ1-1; D unresolved. Germline loops: CDR1 LNHNV, CDR2 YYDKDF (reference sequence). V lost 0 bases to trimming and J lost 11 bases, with 13 bases between them. CDR3 length: 13 amino acids. The CDR3: CATSRDLEPRAFF. DNA of the CDR3: TGTGCCACCAGCAGAGATCTGGAGCCCCGGGCTTTCTTT.

The genes are TRBV5-8 and TRBJ2-2, with 7 bases fitting TRBD2. Germline V lookup: CDR1 SGHTS, CDR2 YDEGEE. The junction had 12 bases not matched to a gene; V was cut back by 4 bases and J by 6 bases. The CDR3 spans 16 residues. CDR3 bases: TGTGCCAGCAGCCGCCTTGAGGGAGGGCCGCCCGGGGAGCTGTTTTTT. Translation gives CASSRLEGGPPGELFF. The variable domain in full, with the rest retrieved from reference TRBV5-8 and TRBJ2-2, is EAGVTQSPTHLIKTRGQQATLRCSPISGHTSVYWYQQALGLGLQFLLWYDEGEERNRGNFPPRFSGRQFPNYSSELNVNALELEDSALYLCASSRLEGGPPGELFFGEGSRLTVL.

The V call is TRBV23-1, the J call TRBJ1-3, with D unclear. TRBV23-1 is an ORF for which the function is uncertain. The CDR3 contains 18 residues. The germline V and J ends were trimmed by 0 bases and 0 bases, with 15 bases remaining between them. The CDR3 spells CASSQSPPHIPSGNTIYF. The CDR3 DNA sequence: TGCGCCAGCAGTCAATCCCCTCCGCACATACCCTCTGGAAACACCATATATTTT.

The gene calls are TRBV7-9 and TRBJ2-7, with a tentative D call TRBD2 (5 bases). The germline V gene has CDR1 SEHNR and CDR2 FQNEAQ (reference sequence). The CDR3 loop spans 17 amino acids. Deletions cut 0 bases from V and 2 bases from J, with 17 bases between. Here the CDR3 reads CASSLALVGGETYEQYF. For the CDR3, the DNA is TGTGCCAGCAGCTTAGCGCTTGTAGGAGGAGAGACCTACGAGCAGTACTTC. Full variable domain (remainder filled in from reference TRBV7-9 and TRBJ2-7): DTGVSQNPRHKITKRGQNVTFRCDPISEHNRLYWYRQTLGQGPEFLTYFQNEAQLEKSRLLSDRFSAERPKGSFSTLEIQRTEQGDSAMYLCASSLALVGGETYEQYFGPGTRLTVT.

V is TRBV3-1 (or the pseudogene TRBV3-2) and J is TRBJ2-5, with a tentative D call TRBD1 (5 bases). CDR1 and CDR2 (germline): LGHDT, YNNKEL (reference sequence). The CDR3 is 15 residues long. The ends were cut back, 0 bases at V and 2 bases at J, with 10 bases in the middle. CDR3 protein: CASSQEGRGQETQYF. The CDR3 nucleotides read TGTGCCAGCAGCCAAGAGGGTAGGGGACAAGAGACCCAGTACTTC.

V usage is TRBV3-1 (or the pseudogene TRBV3-2) and J usage is TRBJ1-6, with D hard to call. V gave up 1 base and J gave up 7 bases, with 8 bases separating them. The CDR3 is 14 residues long. Germline V gene data show CDR1 as LGHDT and CDR2 as YNNKEL (reference sequence). The CDR3 DNA follows: TGTGCCAGCAGCCAAGGTCCCCTAAATTCACCCCTCCACTTT. It translates to CASSQGPLNSPLHF.

The chain uses TRBV4-1 and TRBJ2-3; 7 nucleotides line up with TRBD2. Per the germline V gene, CDR1 is MGHRA and CDR2 is YSYEKL. Germline trimming cut 1 base from V and 5 bases from J; bases unmatched to any gene: 0. This CDR3 is 13 amino acids long. As DNA, the CDR3 is TGCGCCAGCAGCCAAGCTAGCGGAGATACGCAGTATTTT. Translating it yields CASSQASGDTQYF.

This chain joins TRBV5-5 and TRBJ1-4; 9 bases line up with TRBD1. Germline V gene data show CDR1 as SGHKS and CDR2 as YYEKEE (reference sequence). The CDR3 contains 14 residues. V dropped 4 bases and J dropped 6; count of bases not matched to a gene: 4. The CDR3, as DNA: TGTGCCAGCAGCCGAGGACAGGGGTATGAAAAACTGTTTTTT. This translates into CASSRGQGYEKLFF.

J is TRBJ1-1 and V is TRBV7-9, with unresolved D. Between the trimmed V and J ends, which lost 5 bases and 1 base, there was a span of 11 bases. The CDR3 spans 14 residues. Germline CDR1 and CDR2: SEHNR and FQNEAQ (reference sequence). CDR3 bases: TGTGCCAGCAGCCCCCGGAGGCAGAACACTGAAGCTTTCTTT. It codes for CASSPRRQNTEAFF.

The chain links TRBV29-1 to TRBJ2-1; TRBD1 is a possible D gene (6 bases). V was pared by 8 bases and J by 1 base, with 15 bases between. Looked up from germline, CDR1 is SQVTM and CDR2 is ANQGSEA. This CDR3 comprises 14 residues. The CDR3 is CSWVGQGSYNEQFF. CDR3 sequence (DNA): TGCAGCTGGGTGGGGCAGGGGTCCTACAATGAGCAGTTCTTC.

The chain uses TRBV30 and TRBJ1-6, with 7 bases fitting TRBD1. Germline loops: CDR1 GTSNPN, CDR2 SVGIG (reference sequence). This CDR3 has 16 residues. The trim removed 0 bases at V and 5 bases at J, leaving 7 bases unmatched. As DNA, the CDR3 is TGTGCCTGGAGTGTAAGAGGGGGCAAGAATAATTCACCCCTCCACTTT. Its protein product is CAWSVRGGKNNSPLHF.

Only a few counts were recorded for this clone. The chain carries TRBV5-1 and TRBJ1-2; no definite D call. CDR3 length equals 13 residues. The V end was cut by 0 bases, the J end by 3 bases, with 6 bases between. Germline assignment: CDR1 SGHRS and CDR2 YFSETQ. The DNA of the CDR3 is TGCGCCAGCAGCTTGGAACAGCACTATGGCTACACCTTC. It yields the protein CASSLEQHYGYTF.

The rearrangement uses TRBV7-3 and TRBJ2-3; 15 nucleotides line up with TRBD2. Unmatched junction bases numbered 3, after V lost 5 bases and J lost 3 bases. The CDR3 runs 16 residues. CDR1 and CDR2 from the germline V gene are SGHTA and FQGTGA. In nucleotides, the CDR3 is TGTGCCAGCAGCCCCGGGACTAGCGGGAGGACAGATACGCAGTATTTT. It translates to CASSPGTSGRTDTQYF.

This sequence joins TRBV19 and TRBJ1-1; possible D gene TRBD1, 5 bases. CDR3 length: 14 residues. Germline assignment: CDR1 LNHDA and CDR2 SQIVND (reference sequence). The V end was cut by 3 bases, the J end by 5 bases, with 13 bases between. The CDR3 is CASSIVRGETEAFF. CDR3 bases: TGTGCCAGTAGTATCGTTCGGGGGGAAACTGAAGCTTTCTTT.

The genes are TRBV5-1 and TRBJ2-5, with 8 bases lining up with TRBD2. The CDR3 loop spans 14 amino acids. Trimming removed 0 bases from V and 4 bases from J; junction bases left unmatched: 2. Germline V gene data show CDR1 as SGHRS and CDR2 as YFSETQ. This CDR3 is CASSLALAGETQYF. The DNA for the CDR3 is TGCGCCAGCAGCTTGGCGCTAGCGGGAGAGACCCAGTACTTC.

This clone was observed once. The rearrangement uses TRBV7-9 and TRBJ2-1, with 8 bases aligning to TRBD1. After removal of 5 bases from V and 10 bases from J, the junction contained 10 bases not matched to a gene. Germline V CDR1 and CDR2: SEHNR, FQNEAQ (reference sequence). CDR3 length equals 14 residues. In DNA, the CDR3 is TGTGCCAGCAGCGCCCGGACAGGGTACGGCGAGCAGTTCTTC. Translated, it gives CASSARTGYGEQFF.